What follows are 31 T cell receptor beta chains derived from one specimen sequenced in a study of cytomegalovirus exposure and HLA in healthy donors. It was with 60 Vbeta and 13 Jbeta primers that the PCR ran. Measured with immunoSEQ multiplex PCR; TCRdb has only the in-frame clones, and not every one. The sample has fewer than 150,000 clones. The sample taken for sequencing was PBMCs. The receptors originated from a man aged 40-49 years in good health and CMV-seronegative.

The gene calls are TRBV5-1 and TRBJ2-7; 7 nucleotides agree with TRBD1. With V trimmed by 4 bases and J by 9 bases, 13 bases remained unmatched. Germline CDR1 is SGHRS and CDR2 is YFSETQ. The CDR3 runs 14 residues. In DNA, the CDR3 is TGCGCCAGCAGCACAGAGGGGGCGACTACGCCGCAGTACTTC. Translation: CASSTEGATTPQYF.

The rearrangement joins TRBV9 to TRBJ2-1; 7 bases agree with TRBD1. The CDR3 runs to 14 residues. V dropped 5 bases and J dropped 5; count of bases not matched to a gene: 7. Germline V gene lookup returns CDR1 SGDLS and CDR2 YYNGEE. The CDR3 bases are TGTGCCAGCAGAGCCGGGACAGTGAACAATGAGCAGTTCTTC. Amino acids: CASRAGTVNNEQFF.

J is TRBJ1-5 and V is TRBV2; tentative D call: TRBD1 (6 bases). The CDR3 covers 15 residues. Germline V lookup: CDR1 SNHLY, CDR2 FYNNEI. Trimming shortened V by 9 bases and J by 1 base, and 16 bases separated the two germline ends. This CDR3 is CASAGTLGSNQPQHF. For the CDR3, the DNA is TGTGCCAGTGCCGGGACATTGGGGAGCAATCAGCCCCAGCATTTT.

The V call is TRBV23-1, the J call TRBJ2-2; 8 positions agree with TRBD1. TRBV23-1 is an ORF for which the function is uncertain. Losses at the gene ends were 6 bases for V and 5 bases for J; bases not matched to a gene: 8. The CDR3 is 15 amino acids. DNA of the CDR3: TGCGCCAGCAGCGACAGGGGCGTGACTACCGGGGAGCTGTTTTTT. Translated: CASSDRGVTTGELFF.

The CDR3 spells CASSQGTGKVASYNSPLHF. CDR3 coding DNA: TGTGCCAGCAGCCAGGGGACAGGGAAGGTCGCCTCCTATAATTCACCCCTCCACTTT. The chain combines TRBV4-2 with TRBJ1-6; 9 nucleotides agree with TRBD1. J gave up 0 bases and V 3 bases, and 9 bases lay outside the gene matches. Germline assignment: CDR1 LGHNA and CDR2 YNFKEQ. The CDR3 consists of 19 residues.

The rearrangement links TRBV11-3 to TRBJ2-1; D gene unclear. With 2 bases removed from V and 5 bases from J, the gap between germline ends came to 10 bases. The CDR3 contains 14 residues. The V gene's germline CDR1 is SGHNT and CDR2 YENEEA. In nucleotides, the CDR3 is TGTGCCAGCAGCTTATCGGGTTTGGACAATGAGCAGTTCTTC. This gives the protein CASSLSGLDNEQFF. Drawing the rest from reference TRBV11-3 and TRBJ2-1, the complete variable domain is EAGVVQSPRYKIIEKKQPVAFWCNPISGHNTLYWYLQNLGQGPELLIRYENEEAVDDSQLPKDRFSAERLKGVDSTLKIQPAELGDSAVYLCASSLSGLDNEQFFGPGTRLTVL.

The chain uses TRBV10-3 and TRBJ2-2, with D perhaps TRBD2 (5 bases). The CDR3 is made up of 13 amino acids. Germline V gene lookup returns CDR1 ENHRY and CDR2 SYGVKD. Deletions cut 6 bases from V and 7 bases from J, with 12 bases between. Here the CDR3 reads CAISPTGDGELFF. CDR3 DNA: TGTGCCATCAGCCCAACCGGGGACGGGGAGCTGTTTTTT.

V and J are TRBV7-3 and TRBJ2-7, with TRBD2 matching over 7 bases. Germline V CDR1 and CDR2: SGHTA, FQGTGA. The CDR3 runs 14 residues. Trimming at V came to 5 bases and at J to 0 bases, leaving 4 bases not matched to a gene. The CDR3 loop reads CASSPSGPSYEQYF. As DNA, the CDR3 is TGTGCCAGCAGCCCTAGCGGTCCCTCCTACGAGCAGTACTTC.

The chain links TRBV7-9 to TRBJ1-4, with a tentative D call TRBD1 (6 bases). With 1 base removed from V and 10 bases from J, the gap between germline ends came to 16 bases. The CDR3 has 15 amino acids. In germline, CDR1 is SEHNR, CDR2 FQNEAQ (reference sequence). The CDR3, as DNA: TGTGCCAGCAGCTTAGTCAGGGGCTTGGGAGTAAAACTGTTTTTT. Protein sequence: CASSLVRGLGVKLFF.

The chain carries TRBV5-6 and TRBJ2-3; the D is unclear. The CDR3 consists of 15 residues. Germline V gene lookup returns CDR1 SGHDT and CDR2 YYEEEE. V was pared by 1 base and J by 0 bases, with 9 bases between. CDR3 residues: CASSLKPTSTDTQYF. CDR3 DNA sequence: TGTGCCAGCAGCTTGAAGCCGACTAGCACAGATACGCAGTATTTT.

This chain joins TRBV9 and TRBJ2-7; 9 nucleotides line up with TRBD1. J was trimmed by 6 bases and V by 3 bases; bases with no gene match: 4. The CDR3 has 13 amino acids. From germline, CDR1 is SGDLS and CDR2 YYNGEE. CDR3 DNA: TGTGCCAGCAGCGCGGGACAGGGACGCGAGCAGTACTTC. Protein sequence: CASSAGQGREQYF.

The V call is TRBV7-9, the J call TRBJ1-2; D is unresolved. The CDR3 length is 17 residues. Trimming removed 5 bases from V and 2 bases from J, with 21 bases in between. Germline CDR1 and CDR2: SEHNR and FQNEAQ (reference sequence). For the CDR3, the DNA is TGTGCCAGCAGCCAACCAAACCCAGATACAGCAAACTATGGCTACACCTTC. This encodes CASSQPNPDTANYGYTF.

This chain connects TRBV19 to TRBJ1-5; the match to TRBD1 covers 7 bases. Losses at the gene ends were 4 bases for V and 2 bases for J; bases not matched to a gene: 5. CDR1 is LNHDA, CDR2 SQIVND, per germline (reference sequence). The CDR3 totals 15 residues. CDR3: CASSTRQGGNQPQHF. Here the CDR3 DNA reads TGTGCCAGTAGTACCCGACAGGGTGGCAATCAGCCCCAGCATTTT. The complete variable domain, with remaining parts taken from reference TRBV19 and TRBJ1-5, reads DGGITQSPKYLFRKEGQNVTLSCEQNLNHDAMYWYRQDPGQGLRLIYYSQIVNDFQKGDIAEGYSVSREKKESFPLTVTSAQKNPTAFYLCASSTRQGGNQPQHFGDGTRLSIL.

This rearrangement joins TRBV7-9 to TRBJ2-3; 8 nucleotides align to TRBD2. Losses at the gene ends were 5 bases for V and 3 bases for J; bases not matched to a gene: 10. This CDR3 is 16 amino acids long. Germline CDR1 SEHNR, CDR2 FQNEAQ (reference sequence). The CDR3 region is CASSGSQRGITDTQYF. DNA for the CDR3: TGTGCCAGCAGCGGCTCGCAGCGGGGGATAACAGATACGCAGTATTTT. Filled out from reference TRBV7-9 and TRBJ2-3, the complete variable domain reads DTGVSQNPRHKITKRGQNVTFRCDPISEHNRLYWYRQTLGQGPEFLTYFQNEAQLEKSRLLSDRFSAERPKGSFSTLEIQRTEQGDSAMYLCASSGSQRGITDTQYFGPGTRLTVL.

The rearrangement joins TRBV7-2 to TRBJ2-3, with D maybe TRBD2 (7 bases). This CDR3 is 16 amino acids long. V was trimmed by 5 bases and J by 8 bases, leaving 23 bases between them. Germline loops: CDR1 SGHTA, CDR2 FQGNSA. In nucleotides, the CDR3 is TGTGCCAGCAGCCGAGGGGTACTAGCAAGGGGGGGTACGCAGTATTTT. Amino acid sequence: CASSRGVLARGGTQYF.

This chain joins TRBV19 and TRBJ2-5, with 9 positions matching TRBD1. With 8 bases clipped from V and 3 bases from J, the junction kept 16 bases outside the gene matches. From germline, CDR1 is LNHDA and CDR2 SQIVND (reference sequence). The CDR3 has 17 amino acids. CDR3 protein: CASSNYRGRGGKETQYF. For the CDR3, the DNA is TGTGCCAGTTCAAACTACAGGGGGCGCGGAGGTAAAGAGACCCAGTACTTC.

Comment on this clone: Since the CDR3 does not end with the conserved phenylalanine or tryptophan, this likely comes from a read error. Because the CDR3's place on the DNA is in doubt, the DNA is left out and the CDR3 is given as listed by TCRdb. The rearrangement links TRBV28 to TRBJ2-7; the DNA was not compared with TRBD1, the D call given in the table. The germline V gene encodes CDR1 MDHEN and CDR2 SYDVKM. The CDR3 has 12 residues if both end residues are counted. CDR3: CASSPGTGTAYL.

V and J are TRBV2 and TRBJ1-5; no clear D. Germline CDR1 is SNHLY and CDR2 is FYNNEI. The CDR3 is 13 residues long. V was clipped by 2 bases and J by 6 bases, with 8 bases between them. CDR3 residues: CASSENSPQPQHF. CDR3 DNA sequence: TGTGCCAGCAGTGAAAACAGTCCTCAGCCCCAGCATTTT.

This chain connects TRBV5-4 to TRBJ2-3; D ambiguous. This CDR3 is 12 amino acids long. Trimming removed 4 bases from V and 6 bases from J, with 9 bases in between. Germline CDR1 is SGHNT and CDR2 is YYREEE (reference sequence). CDR3 DNA: TGTGCCAGCAGCCCGTCTTTGGATACGCAGTATTTT. It yields the protein CASSPSLDTQYF.

The rearrangement links TRBV6-5 to TRBJ1-6; 8 positions match TRBD1. Trimming at V came to 5 bases and at J to 13 bases, leaving 7 bases not matched to a gene. The CDR3 is 13 residues long. In germline, CDR1 is MNHEY, CDR2 SVGAGI. The CDR3 coding sequence is TGTGCCAGCAGTGCCGCCTGGGACAGGCCCCTCCACTTT. Translating it yields CASSAAWDRPLHF.

The chain links TRBV14 to TRBJ1-3, with D uncertain. This CDR3 contains 16 residues. Germline CDR1 reads SGHDN; CDR2 reads FVKESK. Trimming took off 0 bases at V and 3 bases at J, with 12 bases between the two ends. DNA for the CDR3: TGTGCCAGCAGCCAAGAGCACCGGAGGGATGGAAACACCATATATTTT. Translation: CASSQEHRRDGNTIYF.

The CDR3 DNA follows: TGTGCCAGCAGCCCATTCGGACAGACATACGAGCAGTACTTC. It encodes CASSPFGQTYEQYF. This chain links TRBV11-3 with TRBJ2-7; weak D call: TRBD1 (6 bases). Trimming left V 5 bases short and J 4 bases short, with 15 bases between. The CDR3 spans 14 residues. Germline values: CDR1 SGHNT, CDR2 YENEEA. Full variable domain (remainder filled in from reference TRBV11-3 and TRBJ2-7): EAGVVQSPRYKIIEKKQPVAFWCNPISGHNTLYWYLQNLGQGPELLIRYENEEAVDDSQLPKDRFSAERLKGVDSTLKIQPAELGDSAVYLCASSPFGQTYEQYFGPGTRLTVT.

The CDR3 nucleotides are TGTGCCAGCAGCGTAACGGGGGGGTGGACAGATACGCAGTATTTT. The encoded protein is CASSVTGGWTDTQYF. This rearrangement joins TRBV9 to TRBJ2-3; 8 bases align to TRBD2. There are 15 residues in the CDR3. Germline V gene lookup returns CDR1 SGDLS and CDR2 YYNGEE. With V trimmed by 1 base and J by 3 bases, 4 bases remained unmatched.

This chain connects TRBV6-5 to TRBJ1-3; unclear D gene. Germline V gene lookup returns CDR1 MNHEY and CDR2 SVGAGI. This CDR3 contains 15 residues. V was pared by 5 bases and J by 0 bases, with 11 bases between. The CDR3 reads CASSLMRSSGNTIYF. In nucleotides, the CDR3 is TGTGCCAGCAGTCTGATGAGAAGCTCTGGAAACACCATATATTTT.

This chain links TRBV7-9 with TRBJ1-5; no definite D call. CDR1 and CDR2 from the germline V gene are SEHNR and FQNEAQ (reference sequence). CDR3 size: 13 residues. Trimming took 6 bases from V and 7 from J, leaving 13 bases between them. CDR3 coding DNA: TGTGCCAGCAGTCCAAGGTCAGCGCAGCCCCAGCATTTT. Translating gives CASSPRSAQPQHF.

Turning to this clone: One end of the junction varies from germline; a read error may be responsible. The chain employs TRBV4-2 and TRBJ2-7, with TRBD1 matching 7 bases. Germline V gives CDR1 LGHNA, CDR2 YNFKEQ. CDR3 size: 12 residues. CDR3 sequence reads: CASSQGVQGLFF. CDR3 nucleotides: TGTGCCAGCAGCCAGGGGGTACAGGGGCTTTTTTTC.

The V call is TRBV4-2, the J call TRBJ1-4; 7 positions match TRBD1. Germline values: CDR1 LGHNA, CDR2 YNFKEQ. The V and J ends lost 0 bases and 8 bases, in that order; junction bases with no gene match: 3. CDR3 length: 14 amino acids. The CDR3 sequence: CASSQDGRGEKLFF. The CDR3, as DNA: TGTGCCAGCAGCCAAGATGGCAGGGGGGAAAAACTGTTTTTT.

The chain couples TRBV7-6 to TRBJ2-3, with D tentatively TRBD2 (5 bases). Germline V gene lookup returns CDR1 SGHVS and CDR2 FNYEAQ. The CDR3 has 13 residues. V lost 5 bases and J 6 bases, leaving 12 bases between the germline ends. The CDR3 DNA is TGTGCCAGCAGCGGAGGCCCCTGGGATACGCAGTATTTT. Protein: CASSGGPWDTQYF.

The rearrangement links TRBV5-1 to TRBJ2-7; D is ambiguous. The germline CDR1 and CDR2 sequences are SGHRS and YFSETQ. Trimming stripped 1 base from V and 2 bases from J, with 13 bases between. The CDR3 contains 15 residues. CDR3: CASSLSTGSPYEQYF. Here the CDR3 DNA reads TGCGCCAGCAGCTTGTCCACCGGGTCGCCCTACGAGCAGTACTTC.

This chain uses TRBV18 with TRBJ2-1; TRBD2 matches at 9 bases. V dropped 1 base and J dropped 7; count of bases not matched to a gene: 5. This CDR3 spans 15 amino acids. Per the germline V gene, CDR1 is KGHSH and CDR2 is LQKENI. The CDR3 loop reads CASSPQSSGVNEQFF. In nucleotides, the CDR3 is TGTGCCAGCTCACCACAGTCTAGCGGGGTAAATGAGCAGTTCTTC.

The V and J genes are TRBV5-4 and TRBJ2-7; 10 bases line up with TRBD1. The length of the CDR3 is 16 residues. Germline CDR1 is SGHNT and CDR2 is YYREEE (reference sequence). V lost 0 bases to trimming and J lost 2 bases; unmatched junction nucleotides: 5. The CDR3 DNA sequence: TGTGCCAGCAGCTTGGCCGGGACAGGGGAGACCTACGAGCAGTACTTC. It yields the protein CASSLAGTGETYEQYF.